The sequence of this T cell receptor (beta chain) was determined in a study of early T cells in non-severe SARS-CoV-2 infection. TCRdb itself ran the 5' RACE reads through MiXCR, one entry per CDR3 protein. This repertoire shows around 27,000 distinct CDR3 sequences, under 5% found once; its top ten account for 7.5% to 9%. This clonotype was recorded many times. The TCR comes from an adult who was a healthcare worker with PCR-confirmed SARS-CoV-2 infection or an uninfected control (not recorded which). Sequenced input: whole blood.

CDR3 loop: CAISDGGETQYF. CDR3 bases: TGTGCCATCAGTGACGGGGGCGAGACCCAGTACTTC. The chain carries TRBV10-3 and TRBJ2-5; perhaps D is TRBD1 or TRBD2 (6 bases each). Trimming shortened V by 3 bases and J by 5 bases, and 7 bases separated the two germline ends. CDR3 length: 12 amino acids. Germline loops: CDR1 ENHRY, CDR2 SYGVKD.